A single sample is the source of the 29 T cell receptor beta chains below, sequenced in a study of CD8+ T cells in alopecia areata listed by TCRdb under 2018. In the paper's terms, the treatment or condition label means: oral pan-JAK inhibitor, 5-10 mg twice daily. Libraries were built with the immunoSEQ multiplex PCR assay. For TCR sequencing, RNA was extracted from every sample and reverse transcribed into cDNA to serve as template. The table comes from immuneACCESS by way of TCRdb, which keeps in-frame sequences with V and J called. Part of the clones is missing from these tables; in studies checked, under half for an unresolved V gene and the rest for unknown reasons. This sample is represented by fewer than 200,000 clones; 58% of them were singletons. Together, the top ten hold under 20% of the sample. The specimen comprised CD4+ T cells sorted from blood, sampled around week 55, from a patient treated with tofacitinib. These receptors all stem from a human donor with alopecia areata.

The chain recombines TRBV2 with TRBJ2-1; the match to TRBD1 covers 8 bases. The CDR3 consists of 12 residues. V lost 11 bases to trimming and J lost 5 bases; unmatched junction nucleotides: 5. Looked up from germline, CDR1 is SNHLY and CDR2 is FYNNEI. CDR3 DNA: TGTGCCGGACGGACAGGGAACAATGAGCAGTTCTTC. Translation: CAGRTGNNEQFF.

This rearrangement joins TRBV4-1 to TRBJ2-3; D is ambiguous. CDR1 and CDR2 from the germline V gene are MGHRA and YSYEKL. The CDR3 runs to 13 residues. Trimming removed 6 bases at V and 2 bases at J, with 9 bases between. The CDR3 DNA reads TGCGCCAGCAGTCGAGGCTACACAGATACGCAGTATTTT. Amino acids: CASSRGYTDTQYF.

This chain connects TRBV2 to TRBJ2-7; no reliable D call. The CDR3 sequence is 12 residues long. CDR1 and CDR2 (germline): SNHLY, FYNNEI. V gave up 5 bases and J gave up 4 bases, with 9 bases separating them. The CDR3 loop is CASSYRPYEQYF. For the CDR3, the DNA is TGTGCCAGCAGTTACAGACCTTACGAGCAGTACTTC.

The chain employs TRBV30 and TRBJ2-5, with unresolved D. The better agreement between TRBJ2-7 and the DNA end casts doubt on the J call. This CDR3 is built from 12 residues. Germline assignment: CDR1 GTSNPN and CDR2 SVGIG (reference sequence). CDR3 sequence: CACLSPSYEQYF. CDR3 sequence (DNA): TGTGCCTGCCTAAGTCCCTCCTACGAGCAGTACTTC.

This chain connects TRBV5-1 to TRBJ2-5, with a possible D match to TRBD1 (6 bases). CDR1 and CDR2 (germline): SGHRS, YFSETQ. The CDR3 is 15 amino acids. V was pared by 1 base and J by 5 bases, with 15 bases between. In DNA, the CDR3 is TGCGCCAGCAGCTTGTCCGGGACACCAGATGAGACCCAGTACTTC. Its translation: CASSLSGTPDETQYF.

The V call is TRBV27, the J call TRBJ1-2; TRBD1 matches at 12 bases. The CDR3 is 16 amino acids. Germline trimming cut 8 bases from V and 4 bases from J; bases unmatched to any gene: 11. Germline V gene lookup returns CDR1 MNHEY and CDR2 SMNVEV (reference sequence). CDR3 bases: TGTGCCAGCGCCCTCGGGACAGGGGGCGTCGTCTATGGCTACACCTTC. Protein: CASALGTGGVVYGYTF.

The chain carries TRBV18 and TRBJ2-5; 9 nucleotides align to TRBD1. The CDR3 sequence is 16 residues long. The germline V gene encodes CDR1 KGHSH and CDR2 LQKENI. J was trimmed by 1 base and V by 3 bases; bases with no gene match: 6. Written as DNA, the CDR3 is TGTGCCAGCTCACCCACCACAGGGGGCCTCCAAGAGACCCAGTACTTC. Its protein is CASSPTTGGLQETQYF.

The chain employs TRBV2 and TRBJ2-3; TRBD1 aligns across 11 bases. This CDR3 is built from 13 residues. Germline V gene sequence: CDR1 SNHLY, CDR2 FYNNEI. The J segment lost 6 bases and the V segment lost 6 bases, leaving 2 bases of the junction unmatched. CDR3 loop: CASSGTGGDTQYF. The CDR3 DNA follows: TGTGCCAGCAGCGGGACAGGGGGGGATACGCAGTATTTT.

This clone occurred a few times. The genes are TRBV4-2 and TRBJ1-1, with no clear D. The germline CDR1 and CDR2 sequences are LGHNA and YNFKEQ. Trimming pared 8 bases from V and 2 bases from J, leaving 9 bases between. This CDR3 is built from 12 residues. DNA for the CDR3: TGTGCCAGCGGGGTCCCCAACACTGAAGCTTTCTTT. Protein sequence: CASGVPNTEAFF.

The rearrangement joins TRBV5-1 to TRBJ2-2, with 9 bases matching TRBD1. The J segment lost 10 bases and the V segment lost 8 bases, leaving 18 bases of the junction unmatched. CDR3 length: 16 amino acids. Germline V gene sequence: CDR1 SGHRS, CDR2 YFSETQ. The CDR3 is CASWVPATGGIPELFF. In DNA, the CDR3 is TGCGCCAGTTGGGTGCCGGCGACAGGGGGAATCCCGGAGCTGTTTTTT.

CDR3 nucleotide sequence: TGTGCCAGCAGGGCCCCAACACAGCATACCGGGACAGGTGAAAAACTGTTTTTT. Translating it yields CASRAPTQHTGTGEKLFF. V gene TRBV2 combines with J gene TRBJ1-4, with 8 bases lining up with TRBD1. V lost 6 bases, J lost 7 bases, and 19 bases stayed unmatched. The germline CDR1 and CDR2 sequences are SNHLY and FYNNEI. The CDR3 consists of 18 residues.

This chain connects TRBV30 to TRBJ1-1, with 8 bases fitting TRBD1. The CDR3 extends over 15 amino acids. Germline assignment: CDR1 GTSNPN and CDR2 SVGIG (reference sequence). The ends lost 1 base at V and 5 bases at J; junction bases unmatched: 9. Here the CDR3 reads CAWSGGQGAWTEAFF. CDR3 DNA sequence: TGTGCCTGGAGTGGCGGCCAGGGGGCTTGGACTGAAGCTTTCTTT.

The chain combines TRBV2 with TRBJ1-5; D gene uncertain. Deletions cut 3 bases from V and 0 bases from J, with 6 bases between. CDR3 length: 14 residues. The germline CDR1 and CDR2 sequences are SNHLY and FYNNEI. CDR3 DNA sequence: TGTGCCAGCAGTGACAGCTATAGCAATCAGCCCCAGCATTTT. This translates into CASSDSYSNQPQHF.

The V gene is TRBV2, the J gene TRBJ2-4, with D possibly TRBD1 on 5 matching bases. The CDR3 is made up of 12 amino acids. The V end lost 6 bases, the J end lost 5 bases, and 8 bases lay between the germline ends. Germline V CDR1 and CDR2: SNHLY, FYNNEI. The CDR3 is CASSVTENIQYF. The CDR3 nucleotides read TGTGCCAGCAGCGTGACAGAAAACATTCAGTACTTC.

V and J are TRBV6-5 and TRBJ2-7, with a tentative D call TRBD1 (6 bases). This CDR3 has 15 amino acids. Germline V gives CDR1 MNHEY, CDR2 SVGAGI. Trimming pared 5 bases from V and 4 bases from J, leaving 18 bases between. CDR3: CASSHRWTVEYEQYF. Here the CDR3 DNA reads TGTGCCAGCAGTCATCGATGGACAGTGGAGTACGAGCAGTACTTC.

This clone was counted between two and nine times. The rearrangement joins TRBV30 to TRBJ2-1; 7 bases are shared with TRBD2. The V and J ends lost 5 bases and 0 bases, in that order; junction bases with no gene match: 10. This CDR3 has 16 residues. Germline V lookup: CDR1 GTSNPN, CDR2 SVGIG (reference sequence). The CDR3 here is CAWAHLGGSSYNEQFF. In DNA, the CDR3 is TGTGCCTGGGCGCATCTCGGCGGGAGCTCCTACAATGAGCAGTTCTTC. Full variable domain (remainder filled in from reference TRBV30 and TRBJ2-1): SQTIHQWPATLVQPVGSPLSLECTVEGTSNPNLYWYRQAAGRGLQLLFYSVGIGQISSEVPQNLSASRPQDRQFILSSKKLLLSDSGFYLCAWAHLGGSSYNEQFFGPGTRLTVL.

Only a few counts were recorded for this clone. The V and J genes are TRBV5-1 and TRBJ1-2; D not resolved. CDR3 size: 13 residues. Germline V lookup: CDR1 SGHRS, CDR2 YFSETQ. V shed 1 base and J shed 3 bases, with 7 bases lying between them. CDR3 nucleotides: TGCGCCAGCAGCTTGAACAGCTACTATGGCTACACCTTC. As protein: CASSLNSYYGYTF.

V usage is TRBV6-1 and J usage is TRBJ2-7; D gene unclear. The ends were cut back, 3 bases at V and 12 bases at J, with 9 bases in the middle. The CDR3 is 10 amino acids. The germline CDR1 and CDR2 sequences are MNHNS and SASEGT. The CDR3 nucleotides are TGTGCCAGCAGTGACAGAGCTCTGTACTTC. The encoded protein is CASSDRALYF.

This clone was seen a few times. V gene TRBV7-3 combines with J gene TRBJ2-2, with 9 bases matching TRBD1. Per germline, CDR1 SGHTA and CDR2 FQGTGA. V lost 3 bases, J lost 5 bases, and 13 bases stayed unmatched. This CDR3 is built from 18 residues. In DNA, the CDR3 is TGTGCCAGCAGCTTGAGTCCCGGGACAGGGTTCGGGACCGGGGAGCTGTTTTTT. Amino acid sequence: CASSLSPGTGFGTGELFF.

CDR3: CASSSRTSGGPPLNEQFF. The CDR3, as DNA: TGCGCCAGCAGCTCCCGGACTAGCGGGGGACCCCCACTCAATGAGCAGTTCTTC. This rearrangement joins TRBV5-1 to TRBJ2-1; 13 bases fit TRBD2. Germline-derived CDR1 and CDR2 are SGHRS and YFSETQ. J lost 6 bases, V lost 3 bases, and 12 bases had no gene match. The CDR3 runs 18 residues.

The chain carries TRBV28 and TRBJ1-2; the D is unclear. Trimming stripped 3 bases from V and 4 bases from J, with 15 bases between. The CDR3 contains 15 residues. Germline V gives CDR1 MDHEN, CDR2 SYDVKM. The CDR3 sequence: CASSLPRLGSYGYTF. For the CDR3, the DNA is TGTGCCAGCAGTTTGCCAAGATTGGGAAGCTATGGCTACACCTTC.

Regarding this clone: Other DNA sequences within the sample encode an identical CDR3. The chain is built from TRBV20-1 and TRBJ1-1; D unresolved. The V and J ends lost 6 bases and 5 bases respectively, with 7 bases between them. The CDR3 consists of 10 residues. CDR1 DFQATT and CDR2 SNEGSKA come from the germline V gene (reference sequence). The CDR3 DNA sequence: TGCAGTGCCCGCAGGACTGAAGCTTTCTTT. It codes for CSARRTEAFF.

On this clone: This same CDR3 is encoded by further DNA sequences in the sample. The chain joins TRBV18 to TRBJ1-5; D gene unclear. Trimming took off 2 bases at V and 0 bases at J, with 5 bases between the two ends. Germline assignment: CDR1 KGHSH and CDR2 LQKENI. The CDR3 is 14 residues long. CDR3 sequence: CASSPTTSNQPQHF. CDR3 in DNA: TGTGCCAGCTCACCAACGACTAGCAATCAGCCCCAGCATTTT.

This clone has just a few counts. This sequence joins TRBV6-5 and TRBJ2-7, with 13 bases fitting TRBD2. J gave up 2 bases and V 7 bases, and 5 bases lay outside the gene matches. The CDR3 loop spans 15 amino acids. Looked up from germline, CDR1 is MNHEY and CDR2 is SVGAGI. The CDR3 nucleotides read TGTGCCAGCAAACGGACTAGCGGGGGAGCCTACGAGCAGTACTTC. Its translation is CASKRTSGGAYEQYF.

The chain has TRBV20-1 and TRBJ1-2, with D hard to call. The CDR3 is made up of 11 amino acids. Trimming removed 3 bases from V and 5 bases from J, with 7 bases in between. The V gene's germline CDR1 is DFQATT and CDR2 SNEGSKA (reference sequence). The CDR3 here is CSARPGYGYTF. DNA for the CDR3: TGCAGTGCTAGGCCCGGATATGGCTACACCTTC.

This chain links TRBV11-2 with TRBJ1-6; D is unresolved. Germline V lookup: CDR1 SGHAT, CDR2 FQNNGV. V was cut by 0 bases and J by 8 bases, with 5 bases left in between. The CDR3 is 13 residues long. The CDR3 nucleotides are TGTGCCAGCAGCTTAGATTTAGATTCACCCCTCCACTTT. Encoded protein: CASSLDLDSPLHF.

The V gene is TRBV30, the J gene TRBJ1-1; D unresolved. This CDR3 comprises 13 residues. In germline, CDR1 is GTSNPN, CDR2 SVGIG (reference sequence). Trimming stripped 4 bases from V and 1 base from J, with 10 bases between. CDR3 residues: CAWNYRENTEAFF. In DNA form, the CDR3 reads TGTGCCTGGAACTATAGGGAGAACACTGAAGCTTTCTTT.

This clone was counted a few times. The V and J genes are TRBV4-2 and TRBJ2-5, with D unresolved. V was pared by 1 base and J by 4 bases, with 7 bases between. Germline CDR1 is LGHNA and CDR2 is YNFKEQ. The CDR3 totals 13 residues. The CDR3 DNA is TGTGCCAGCAGCCAAGGGATGGGAGAGACCCAGTACTTC. This sequence encodes CASSQGMGETQYF.

The V gene is TRBV11-2, the J gene TRBJ1-2; D perhaps matches TRBD1 (5 bases). V was cut by 5 bases and J by 5 bases, with 12 bases left in between. This CDR3 is built from 13 residues. From germline, CDR1 is SGHAT and CDR2 FQNNGV. CDR3 sequence reads: CASSPGGVYGYTF. The CDR3 DNA is TGTGCCAGCAGCCCAGGAGGGGTTTATGGCTACACCTTC.